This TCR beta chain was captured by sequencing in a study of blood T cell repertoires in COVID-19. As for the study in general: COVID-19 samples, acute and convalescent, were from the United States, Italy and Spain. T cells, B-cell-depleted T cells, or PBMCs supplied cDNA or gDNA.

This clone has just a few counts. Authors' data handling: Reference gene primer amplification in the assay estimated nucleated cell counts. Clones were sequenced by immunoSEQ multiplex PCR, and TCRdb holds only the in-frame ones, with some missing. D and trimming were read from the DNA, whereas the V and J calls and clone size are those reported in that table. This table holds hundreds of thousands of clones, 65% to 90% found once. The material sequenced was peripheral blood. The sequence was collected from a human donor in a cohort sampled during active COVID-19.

Here the CDR3 reads CASSQIQGANEKLFF. The CDR3 DNA is TGTGCCAGCAGCCAAATACAGGGGGCGAATGAAAAACTGTTTTTT. The chain joins TRBV3-1 (or the pseudogene TRBV3-2) to TRBJ1-4; 9 bases are shared with TRBD1. The CDR3 runs 15 residues. Germline lookup yields CDR1 LGHDT and CDR2 YNNKEL (reference sequence). With 2 bases clipped from V and 5 bases from J, the junction kept 3 bases outside the gene matches.